The 3 T cell receptor beta chains below were found in one sample sequenced in a study of T cells in Graves' hyperthyroidism and ophthalmopathy. Amplification of TCR beta CDR3 regions was performed using RNA transcripts as template. First-round RT-PCR targeting the TCR CDR3 was performed with the HTBI primer set. MiXCR, run by TCRdb on the multiplex PCR reads, gives a single entry per CDR3 protein. The sample has hundreds of thousands of distinct CDR3 sequences, approximately 13% seen once; the top ten hold 9.2%. What was sequenced was blood. The receptors originated from a woman aged 18 to 35 with Graves' hyperthyroidism.

The J gene is TRBJ2-5, the V gene TRBV7-3; D unclear. With 5 bases removed from V and 4 bases from J, the gap between germline ends came to 11 bases. Germline CDR1 reads SGHTA; CDR2 reads FQGTGA. The CDR3 contains 13 residues. In DNA form, the CDR3 reads TGTGCCAGCAGCCGGATGGTGGGAGAGACCCAGTACTTC. Translation: CASSRMVGETQYF.

This clonotype showed up many times. The chain is built from TRBV6-1 and TRBJ2-7, with 8 bases matching TRBD2. V was clipped by 6 bases and J by 1 base; unmatched bases: 5. In germline, CDR1 is MNHNS, CDR2 SASEGT. The CDR3 sequence is 14 residues long. The CDR3 DNA reads as TGTGCCAGCAGCCCATTAGCGGGGTCCTACGAGCAGTACTTC. This gives the protein CASSPLAGSYEQYF.

In its sample, this clonotype was seen many times. V is TRBV7-2 and J is TRBJ2-5; 16 bases agree with TRBD2. The CDR3 covers 19 residues. CDR1 SGHTA and CDR2 FQGNSA come from the germline V gene. V lost 0 bases to trimming and J lost 5 bases; unmatched junction nucleotides: 9. CDR3 amino acids: CASSLAQGLAGGVGETQYF. The CDR3 DNA is TGTGCCAGCAGCTTAGCGCAGGGACTAGCGGGAGGGGTTGGGGAGACCCAGTACTTC. The full variable domain, in which reference TRBV7-2 and TRBJ2-5 provide the parts outside the CDR3, is GAGVSQSPSNKVTEKGKDVELRCDPISGHTALYWYRQSLGQGLEFLIYFQGNSAPDKSGLPSDRFSAERTGGSVSTLTIQRTQQEDSAVYLCASSLAQGLAGGVGETQYFGPGTRLLVL.